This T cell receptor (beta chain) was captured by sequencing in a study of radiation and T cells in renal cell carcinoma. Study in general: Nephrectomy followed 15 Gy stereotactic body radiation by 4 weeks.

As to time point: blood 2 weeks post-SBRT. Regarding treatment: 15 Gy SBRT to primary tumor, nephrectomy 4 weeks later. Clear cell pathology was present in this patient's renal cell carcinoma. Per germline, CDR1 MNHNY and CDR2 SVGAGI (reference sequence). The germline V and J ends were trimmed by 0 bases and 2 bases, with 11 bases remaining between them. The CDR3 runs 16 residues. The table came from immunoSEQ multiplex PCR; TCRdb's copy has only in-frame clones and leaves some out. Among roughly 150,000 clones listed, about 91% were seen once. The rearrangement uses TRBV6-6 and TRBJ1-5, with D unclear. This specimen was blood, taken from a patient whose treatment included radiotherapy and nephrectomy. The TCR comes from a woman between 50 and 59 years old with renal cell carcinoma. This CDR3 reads CASSYSSSRGNQPQHF. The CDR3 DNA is TGTGCCAGCAGTTACTCTAGTTCACGGGGCAATCAGCCCCAGCATTTT.